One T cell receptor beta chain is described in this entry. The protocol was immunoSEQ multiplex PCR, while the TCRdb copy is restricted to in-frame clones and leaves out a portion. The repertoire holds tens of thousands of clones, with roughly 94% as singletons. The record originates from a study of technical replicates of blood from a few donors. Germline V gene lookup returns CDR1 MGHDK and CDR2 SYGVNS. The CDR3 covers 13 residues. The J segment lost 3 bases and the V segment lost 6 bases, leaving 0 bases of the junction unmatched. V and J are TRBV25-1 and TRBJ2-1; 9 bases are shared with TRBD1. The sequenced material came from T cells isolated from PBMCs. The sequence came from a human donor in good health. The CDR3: CASRGQGYNEQFF. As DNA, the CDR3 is TGTGCCAGCAGGGGACAGGGCTACAATGAGCAGTTCTTC.